This T cell receptor (beta chain) came from a study of blood T cell repertoires in COVID-19. Study as a whole: The United States, Italy and Spain supplied acute and convalescent COVID-19 samples.

The CDR3 covers 16 residues. V was shortened by 3 bases and J by 6 bases, with 18 bases between the two germline ends. Germline CDR1 SSHAT, CDR2 FNYEAQ (reference sequence). In the original processing: Quantification of nucleated cells was approximated via reference gene primer amplification. Sequencing was performed with immunoSEQ multiplex PCR; in TCRdb, only in-frame clones are kept and a portion is missing. V, J and clone size are those of that table, while D and trimming were read from the DNA. The sample holds about 200,000 clones; about 85% are singletons and the top ten take around 0.93%. The sample comprised peripheral blood. This TCR derives from a man between 60 and 75 years old with COVID-19, enrolled during active disease. The chain is built from TRBV7-7 and TRBJ2-1; the D gene is possibly TRBD2 (5 bases). CDR3 region: CASSFAFSAGSNEQFF. The CDR3 region has the DNA TGTGCCAGCAGCTTTGCATTCTCGGCGGGTTCCAATGAGCAGTTCTTC. The whole variable domain, filled in from reference TRBV7-7 and TRBJ2-1, reads GAGVSQSPRYKVTKRGQDVTLRCDPISSHATLYWYQQALGQGPEFLTYFNYEAQPDKSGLPSDRFSAERPEGSISTLTIQRTEQRDSAMYRCASSFAFSAGSNEQFFGPGTRLTVL.